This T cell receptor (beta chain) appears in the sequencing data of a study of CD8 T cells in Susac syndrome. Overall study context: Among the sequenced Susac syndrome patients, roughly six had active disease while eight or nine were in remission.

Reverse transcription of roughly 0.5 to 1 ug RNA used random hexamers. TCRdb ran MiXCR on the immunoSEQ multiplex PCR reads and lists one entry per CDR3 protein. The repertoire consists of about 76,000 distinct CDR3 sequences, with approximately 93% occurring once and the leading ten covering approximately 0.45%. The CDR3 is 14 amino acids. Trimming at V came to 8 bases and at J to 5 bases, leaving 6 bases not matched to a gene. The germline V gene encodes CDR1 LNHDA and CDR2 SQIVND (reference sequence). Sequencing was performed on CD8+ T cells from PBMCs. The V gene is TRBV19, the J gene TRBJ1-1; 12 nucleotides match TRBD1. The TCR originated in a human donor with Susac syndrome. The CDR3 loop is CASVRDRGRTEAFF. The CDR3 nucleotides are TGTGCCAGTGTCCGGGACAGGGGGCGAACTGAAGCTTTCTTT.